This T cell receptor beta chain was captured by sequencing in a study of blood T cell repertoires in COVID-19. Study background: The samples span acute and convalescent COVID-19 from the United States, Italy and Spain. Sample material is recorded as cDNA or gDNA derived from T cells, B-cell-depleted T cells, or PBMCs.

The V gene's germline CDR1 is MNHEY and CDR2 SMNVEV (reference sequence). The CDR3 spans 15 residues. With 5 bases removed from V and 3 bases from J, the gap between germline ends came to 17 bases. In the authors' methods: Reference gene primer amplification in the assay estimated nucleated cell counts. Data came from immunoSEQ multiplex PCR; TCRdb stores just in-frame clones and leaves some out. V and J calls and clone size come straight from that table; D and trimming were deduced from the DNA. The sample holds under 150,000 clones, under 85% seen once. This receptor was obtained from a man in his forties with active or convalescent COVID-19. The sequencing input was peripheral blood. The V and J genes are TRBV27 and TRBJ2-7; tentatively, D is TRBD2 (6 bases). Here the CDR3 DNA reads TGTGCCAGCAGTGGCTCCGGGACGGGAGACTACGAGCAGTACTTC. Residues: CASSGSGTGDYEQYF.